The rows below give T cell receptor beta chains drawn from one sample of a study of radiotherapy plus CTLA-4 blockade in lung cancer. Produced via immunoSEQ multiplex PCR; TCRdb's table is partial and in-frame only. There are tens of thousands of clones in the sample; more than 60% occur only once, and 4% lies in the top ten. Sample: peripheral blood, taken from a patient treated with radiotherapy plus ipilimumab. Receptor source: a human donor with non-small cell lung cancer who had a partial response to radiotherapy plus ipilimumab. CDR3s include the opening cysteine and the closing phenylalanine or tryptophan. D genes are given only for firm matches.

TRBD1 TRBJ2-3 TRBV7-7 CASSSAQGAPDTQYF
. TRBJ1-5 TRBV2 CASSEAVSNQPQHF
TRBD1 TRBJ1-5 TRBV28 CASSPGQEDQPQHF
TRBD1 TRBJ1-2 TRBV28 CASRDRGFDGYTF
. TRBJ1-2 TRBV5-1 CASSQGTTAPNGYTF
. TRBJ1-2 TRBV6-5 CASSYRQSNYGYTF
TRBD2 TRBJ2-1 TRBV6-1 CASSAPGLAVNEQFF
TRBD2 TRBJ2-3 TRBV5-1 CASSLVGGGPGDTQYF
TRBD1 TRBJ2-7 TRBV27 CASSLVGTGHTYEQYF
TRBD1 TRBJ1-6 TRBV5-4 CASSWDSYNSPLHF
. TRBJ2-5 TRBV5-4 CASSPDSSETQYF
. TRBJ1-2 TRBV7-3 CASSLGQGNNYGYTF
. TRBJ2-2 TRBV7-3 CASSLSDPGGLFF
. TRBJ2-7 TRBV7-6 CASSLGQVGYEQYF
. TRBJ1-1 TRBV6-5 CASFRGWDTEAFF
TRBD2 TRBJ2-7 TRBV5-1 CASSPSGAAYEQYF
. TRBJ1-1 TRBV28 CASSFVATGTEAFF
. TRBJ1-4 TRBV7-9 CASSRSGGEKLFF
TRBD1 TRBJ1-5 TRBV2 CASSDEGAGQPQHF
TRBD1 TRBJ2-1 TRBV29-1 CSVVRTGYNEQFF
TRBD1 TRBJ1-4 TRBV6-1 CASKDRAGEKLFF
TRBD2 TRBJ2-2 TRBV2 CASSETGTSGGSAGELFF
. TRBJ2-1 TRBV18 CASSPRDNEQFF
TRBD1 TRBJ1-2 TRBV7-9 CASSSTRRQGQNLGYTF
TRBD1 TRBJ1-3 TRBV28 CASRETGGAAGNTIYF
. TRBJ2-5 TRBV5-4 CASSFRGGETQYF
. TRBJ1-6 TRBV6-1 CASSELQGLGSPLHF
. TRBJ2-5 TRBV6-5 CASSFRGKETQYF
TRBD1 TRBJ1-6 TRBV6-5 CATFTGGGSPLHF
. TRBJ2-3 TRBV10-3 CAISEYARRGKGTDTQYF
TRBD1 TRBJ2-7 TRBV6-6 CASSYWDRGDHEQYF
TRBD1 TRBJ2-2 TRBV19 CASSVDRGGGELFF
TRBD1 . TRBV23-1 CARPPRGQGSSYEQYF
. TRBJ1-6 TRBV12-5 CASGGGLQFNSPLHF
. TRBJ1-1 TRBV10-3 CAISEEFPSGEKRMNTEAFF
. TRBJ2-7 TRBV9 CASSAEASSYEQYF
. TRBJ1-1 TRBV7-9 CASSLGEPPEAFF
TRBD1 TRBJ1-6 TRBV6-1 CASQYRGAQESPLHF
. TRBJ2-7 TRBV21-1 CASSKGGQGLYEQYF
TRBD1 TRBJ1-1 TRBV18 CASSPPDRVGTEAFF
. TRBJ1-3 TRBV30 CAWDSGGLGNTIYF
TRBD1 TRBJ2-7 TRBV7-8 CASTRDRISYEQYF
. TRBJ2-7 TRBV4-3 CASSQGTGTGEQYF
TRBD1 TRBJ1-4 TRBV4-3 CASSQERGQGLRGEKLFF
TRBD2 TRBJ2-3 TRBV19 CASSRSGGLAPDTQYF
TRBD1 TRBJ1-1 TRBV7-9 CASSQLQGITLMNTEAFF
. TRBJ2-5 TRBV11-1 CASSSRQEGDETQYF